This T cell receptor (beta chain) emerged from a study of blood T cell repertoires in COVID-19. As for the study in general: PBMCs, B-cell-depleted T cells, or T cells were the source of the cDNA or gDNA that made up the material.

As handled by the study authors: For nucleated cells, counts were estimated from reference gene primer amplification. Assay: immunoSEQ multiplex PCR; the TCRdb copy retains only in-frame clones and omits some. Clonal size and the V and J genes are those of that table, whereas D and trimming came from the DNA. There are tens of thousands of clones in the sample; roughly 80% occur only once, and roughly 10% lies in the top ten. The germline V gene encodes CDR1 SGHDN and CDR2 FVKESK. The ends were cut back, 0 bases at V and 5 bases at J, with 17 bases in the middle. This CDR3 has 17 residues. The receptor was isolated from a man between 60 and 70 years old with acute or convalescent COVID-19. Sample: peripheral blood. The chain carries TRBV14 and TRBJ2-1, with D perhaps TRBD1 (6 bases). The CDR3 region has the DNA TGTGCCAGCAGCCAAGAGAAGTGGGTACAGGGAAACAATGAGCAGTTCTTC. As protein: CASSQEKWVQGNNEQFF. The variable domain in full, completed from reference TRBV14 and TRBJ2-1, reads EAGVTQFPSHSVIEKGQTVTLRCDPISGHDNLYWYRRVMGKEIKFLLHFVKESKQDESGMPNNRFLAERTGGTYSTLKVQPAELEDSGVYFCASSQEKWVQGNNEQFFGPGTRLTVL.